This T cell receptor beta chain was sequenced in a study of beta chain features in type 1 diabetes. Study-level information: There was similarity between patients and healthy donors in age, gender and cell yields. Study conclusions and caveats: In comparison with healthy donors, patients had naive, central memory and Treg TCRB repertoires that appeared more similar. Moderately but significantly shorter TCRB CDR3s were found in Type 1 diabetes patients in all four CD4+ subsets.

Of the isolated RNA, all was reverse transcribed, and so the sequenced material was expressed TCRB transcripts. TCRdb keeps only in-frame clones here, not all; method: immunoSEQ multiplex PCR. The sample shows about 270,000 clones, roughly an eighth of them seen only once. The CDR3 extends over 16 amino acids. CDR1 and CDR2 (germline): GTSNPN, SVGIG (reference sequence). V dropped 0 bases and J dropped 4; count of bases not matched to a gene: 8. On this clone itself: What it recognizes is unknown.

The specimen sequenced was naive CD4+ T cells from blood. This chain joins TRBV30 and TRBJ2-1, with TRBD1 matching over 8 bases. The clonotype originates from a man younger than 40 with type 1 diabetes. The CDR3 loop is CAWSVPGQGKYNEQFF. CDR3 bases: TGTGCCTGGAGTGTCCCCGGACAGGGAAAATACAATGAGCAGTTCTTC.